This TCR beta chain was observed in a study of T cell changes during pregnancy in multiple sclerosis. Assay: immunoSEQ multiplex PCR; the TCRdb copy retains only in-frame clones and omits some. The table records roughly 67,000 clones, 91% of them present only once. Per germline, CDR1 SSHAT and CDR2 FNYEAQ (reference sequence). Trimming took 5 bases from V and 11 from J; bases not matched to a gene: 6. The CDR3 runs 12 residues. The gene calls are TRBV7-7 and TRBJ2-3; the match to TRBD1 covers 8 bases. This sample comprised peripheral blood, obtained in the second trimester of pregnancy. The TCR originated in a female donor with multiple sclerosis, enrolled in a pregnancy study. Here the CDR3 DNA reads TGTGCCAGCAGCCCCGGACAGGGAGGGCAGTATTTT. The encoded protein is CASSPGQGGQYF. The variable domain in full, completed from reference TRBV7-7 and TRBJ2-3, reads GAGVSQSPRYKVTKRGQDVTLRCDPISSHATLYWYQQALGQGPEFLTYFNYEAQPDKSGLPSDRFSAERPEGSISTLTIQRTEQRDSAMYRCASSPGQGGQYFGPGTRLTVL.